This TCR beta chain was obtained from a study of CD8+ T cells in alopecia areata. CDR1 is PRHDT and CDR2 is FYEKMQ in the germline V gene (reference sequence). After removal of 5 bases from V and 4 bases from J, the junction contained 8 bases not matched to a gene. CDR3 size: 15 residues. Study results and limitations: It was lesional scalp, especially alopecia totalis/universalis, that showed higher clonality than normal scalp. Scalp specimens additionally yield sequences from normal skin's resident alphabeta T cells.

This clone occurred a few times. Its matching antigen is unknown. Reverse transcribed after extraction, RNA yielded cDNA as the sequencing template. The assay was immunoSEQ multiplex PCR, and TCRdb's table has in-frame clones only and misses some. Of 90,000 to 130,000 clones in the sample, 45% to 60% were seen once. Patients with alopecia areata provided lesional scalp punch biopsies as well as peripheral blood. The sorting of PBMCs gave CD4+ and CD8+ T cells. The clonotype comes from a human donor with alopecia areata. The specimen was NKG2D-low CD8+ T cells sorted from blood. The chain couples TRBV13 to TRBJ2-7, with TRBD2 matching over 10 bases. The CDR3 reads CASSPRTSGTYEQYF. As DNA, the CDR3 is TGTGCCAGCAGCCCCCGGACTAGCGGCACTTACGAGCAGTACTTC.